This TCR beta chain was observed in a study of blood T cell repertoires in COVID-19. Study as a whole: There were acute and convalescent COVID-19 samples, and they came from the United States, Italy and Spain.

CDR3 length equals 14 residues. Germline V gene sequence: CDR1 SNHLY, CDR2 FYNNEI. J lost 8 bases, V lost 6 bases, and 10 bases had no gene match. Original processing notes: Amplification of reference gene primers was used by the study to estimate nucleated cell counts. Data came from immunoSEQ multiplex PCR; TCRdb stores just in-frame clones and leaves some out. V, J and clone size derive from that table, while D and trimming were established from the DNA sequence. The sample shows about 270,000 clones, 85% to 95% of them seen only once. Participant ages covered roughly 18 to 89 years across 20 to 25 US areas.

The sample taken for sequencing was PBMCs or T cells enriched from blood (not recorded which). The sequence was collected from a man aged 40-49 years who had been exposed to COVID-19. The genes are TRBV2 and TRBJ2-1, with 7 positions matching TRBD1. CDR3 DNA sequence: TGTGCCAGCAGGCCAGGGGGAGTCAGCCATGAGCAGTTCTTC. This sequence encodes CASRPGGVSHEQFF.